Below are 6 T cell receptor beta chains sequenced from a single sample in a study of OX40 agonist ivuxolimab in advanced cancers. Sequencing used immunoSEQ multiplex PCR; TCRdb keeps in-frame clones, though not all of them. The sample contains 60,000 to 75,000 clones, 80% to 90% of which appear only once. The sequences come from CD4+ or CD8+ T cells sorted from blood, collected in a trial of the OX40 agonist ivuxolimab. The receptors were gathered from an adult with an advanced solid tumor such as melanoma, head and neck, liver or kidney cancer.

The chain combines TRBV30 with TRBJ2-7; no reliable D call. Trimming removed 0 bases at V and 4 bases at J, with 13 bases between. The CDR3 spans 14 residues. Looked up from germline, CDR1 is GTSNPN and CDR2 is SVGIG (reference sequence). CDR3 sequence reads: CAWSVRVSEYEQYF. As DNA, the CDR3 is TGTGCCTGGAGTGTACGCGTCTCAGAGTACGAGCAGTACTTC.

The rearrangement links TRBV18 to TRBJ1-6; TRBD1 is a possible D gene (6 bases). The V end was cut by 3 bases, the J end by 14 bases, with 17 bases between. Germline V gene lookup returns CDR1 KGHSH and CDR2 LQKENI. The CDR3 is 14 amino acids. CDR3 loop: CASSPLDRGGTLHF. For the CDR3, the DNA is TGTGCCAGCTCACCTTTGGACAGAGGTGGAACCCTCCACTTT.

This rearrangement joins TRBV5-6 to TRBJ1-3, with D uncertain. The germline V gene encodes CDR1 SGHDT and CDR2 YYEEEE. The length of the CDR3 is 13 residues. Trimming removed 4 bases at V and 8 bases at J, with 13 bases between. In DNA, the CDR3 is TGTGCCAGCAGCGCTCGGGAGGGCCACACCATATATTTT. Amino acids: CASSAREGHTIYF.

The CDR3 DNA follows: TGCGCCAGCAGCCTCCTCCCCCACGGGACAGTGAATGAAAAACTGTTTTTT. Translation: CASSLLPHGTVNEKLFF. The rearrangement joins TRBV4-1 to TRBJ1-4; TRBD1 agrees at 7 bases. The germline CDR1 and CDR2 sequences are MGHRA and YSYEKL. V gave up 4 bases and J gave up 5 bases; unmatched junction bases: 13. The CDR3 length is 17 residues.

This chain uses TRBV27 with TRBJ1-4; 7 bases line up with TRBD1. CDR1 MNHEY and CDR2 SMNVEV come from the germline V gene (reference sequence). The CDR3 runs 15 residues. V dropped 4 bases and J dropped 7; count of bases not matched to a gene: 9. Written as DNA, the CDR3 is TGTGCCAGCAGTTCCCGACAGGGTACTTTTGAAAAACTGTTTTTT. Protein product: CASSSRQGTFEKLFF. Supplemented by reference TRBV27 and TRBJ1-4, the full variable domain reads EAQVTQNPRYLITVTGKKLTVTCSQNMNHEYMSWYRQDPGLGLRQIYYSMNVEVTDKGDVPEGYKVSRKEKRNFPLILESPSPNQTSLYFCASSSRQGTFEKLFFGSGTQLSVL.

This clone showed up just once. The chain recombines TRBV7-9 with TRBJ1-1; 7 bases match TRBD1. This CDR3 has 17 amino acids. Germline V CDR1 and CDR2: SEHNR, FQNEAQ (reference sequence). V lost 1 base, J lost 3 bases, and 11 bases stayed unmatched. Here the CDR3 reads CASSLEWDRLKHTEAFF. CDR3 coding DNA: TGTGCCAGCAGCTTAGAGTGGGACAGATTAAAACACACTGAAGCTTTCTTT.